Presented here are 28 T cell receptor beta chains from one specimen sequenced in a study of regulatory T cells in long-lasting Graves disease. Sequencing libraries for TCR beta were prepared with iRepertoire HTBI primers and Arm-PCR of CDR3 regions. Each CDR3 protein gets one entry after TCRdb re-called the multiplex PCR reads with MiXCR. The sample has approximately 440,000 distinct CDR3 sequences; roughly 17% are singletons. Time point of the sample: newly diagnosed GD, antithyroid drugs for less than 3 months. With RNA extracted from PBMCs as input, the TCR library was made. This sample was shared with a second study, whose subject was T cells in Graves' hyperthyroidism and ophthalmopathy.

The sample in question was peripheral blood mononuclear cells (PBMCs), obtained at new diagnosis, from a patient treated with antithyroid drugs. Receptor source: a middle-aged man with Graves disease.

The genes are TRBV28 and TRBJ2-2, with 12 bases lining up with TRBD1. The ends lost 4 bases at V and 5 bases at J; junction bases unmatched: 8. The CDR3 consists of 17 residues. Germline-derived CDR1 and CDR2 are MDHEN and SYDVKM. The CDR3 loop is CASSSPGQGAWTGELFF. The CDR3 DNA follows: TGTGCCAGCAGTTCGCCGGGACAGGGGGCCTGGACCGGGGAGCTGTTTTTT.

This clonotype appeared many times. The chain links TRBV20-1 to TRBJ2-3; 8 bases fit TRBD2. Per germline, CDR1 DFQATT and CDR2 SNEGSKA (reference sequence). CDR3 size: 13 residues. The trim removed 2 bases at V and 4 bases at J, leaving 2 bases unmatched. The chain's CDR3 is CSARREGPDTQYF. CDR3 DNA: TGCAGTGCTAGACGGGAGGGCCCAGATACGCAGTATTTT.

In its sample, this clonotype was seen many times. The chain employs TRBV24-1 and TRBJ2-3; a possible D gene is TRBD2 (6 bases). The CDR3 loop spans 13 amino acids. The ends were cut back, 9 bases at V and 1 base at J, with 10 bases in the middle. Per germline, CDR1 KGHDR and CDR2 SFDVKD. CDR3 loop: CATPWEGTDTQYF. The CDR3 DNA is TGTGCCACCCCCTGGGAGGGCACAGATACGCAGTATTTT.

This clonotype appeared many times. J is TRBJ1-5 and V is TRBV5-1; perhaps TRBD1 as D (5 bases). CDR1 and CDR2 (germline): SGHRS, YFSETQ. The germline V and J ends were trimmed by 4 bases and 7 bases, with 15 bases remaining between them. This CDR3 has 14 amino acids. CDR3 in amino acids: CASSLGPLVQPQHF. CDR3 DNA: TGCGCCAGCAGCCTGGGGCCATTGGTACAGCCCCAGCATTTT.

This clonotype turned up a few times. The V call is TRBV29-1, the J call TRBJ2-5; D is possibly TRBD2 (6 bases). The CDR3 covers 12 residues. With 7 bases removed from V and 4 bases from J, the gap between germline ends came to 13 bases. Germline assignment: CDR1 SQVTM and CDR2 ANQGSEA. CDR3 residues: CSAKRRGETQYF. CDR3 DNA sequence: TGCAGCGCCAAACGGAGGGGAGAGACCCAGTACTTC.

This clonotype was observed at least ten times. This chain uses TRBV5-1 with TRBJ2-3; D is uncertain. CDR1 and CDR2 from the germline V gene are SGHRS and YFSETQ. V was trimmed by 0 bases and J by 0 bases, leaving 11 bases between them. The CDR3 runs to 16 residues. The CDR3 loop is CASSLAARTSTDTQYF. Written as DNA, the CDR3 is TGCGCCAGCAGCTTGGCGGCTAGAACTAGCACAGATACGCAGTATTTT.

This clonotype was seen many times. CDR3 protein: CASSLEGHSYEQYF. CDR3 coding DNA: TGCGCCAGCAGCTTGGAGGGACACAGTTACGAGCAGTACTTC. The rearrangement links TRBV5-1 to TRBJ2-7; possibly TRBD1 for D (6 bases). Germline assignment: CDR1 SGHRS and CDR2 YFSETQ. V was trimmed by 0 bases and J by 4 bases, leaving 11 bases between them. The CDR3 is made up of 14 amino acids.

V gene TRBV19 combines with J gene TRBJ2-5; D is perhaps TRBD1 (5 bases). The CDR3 contains 14 residues. Germline lookup yields CDR1 LNHDA and CDR2 SQIVND (reference sequence). Trimming stripped 5 bases from V and 2 bases from J, with 12 bases between. CDR3 bases: TGTGCCAGTAGTGCTGCTCGGACACAAGAGACCCAGTACTTC. This sequence encodes CASSAARTQETQYF.

This clonotype has at least ten counts. The chain recombines TRBV7-3 with TRBJ2-2, with D perhaps matching TRBD2 (5 bases). CDR1 and CDR2 from the germline V gene are SGHTA and FQGTGA. CDR3 size: 15 residues. The V gene lost 3 bases and the J gene lost 1 base, with 9 bases spanning the gap. This chain's CDR3 is CASSLRGMNTGELFF. Written as DNA, the CDR3 is TGTGCCAGCAGCTTGAGAGGGATGAACACCGGGGAGCTGTTTTTT.

This clonotype was recorded many times. The chain has TRBV7-2 and TRBJ1-5; possible D gene TRBD1, 5 bases. Per germline, CDR1 SGHTA and CDR2 FQGNSA. CDR3 size: 15 residues. V gave up 0 bases and J gave up 4 bases, with 10 bases separating them. In DNA, the CDR3 is TGTGCCAGCAGCTTAGCGCTGACAGCTAATCAGCCCCAGCATTTT. Translation gives CASSLALTANQPQHF.

This clonotype occurred a few times. The chain couples TRBV27 to TRBJ2-7; no clear D gene. Germline V CDR1 and CDR2: MNHEY, SMNVEV (reference sequence). This CDR3 is 13 amino acids long. Trimming took 2 bases from V and 2 from J, leaving 7 bases between them. DNA for the CDR3: TGTGCCAGCAGTTTAAGCTTAGCCTACGAGCAGTACTTC. Protein product: CASSLSLAYEQYF.

V is TRBV4-1 and J is TRBJ2-1, with 9 positions matching TRBD2. After removal of 5 bases from V and 3 bases from J, the junction contained 8 bases not matched to a gene. The CDR3 sequence is 16 residues long. Germline CDR1 MGHRA, CDR2 YSYEKL. The CDR3 DNA reads TGCGCCAGCAGCGAACGGACTAGCGAGGACTACAATGAGCAGTTCTTC. Translating gives CASSERTSEDYNEQFF.

This clonotype was counted between two and nine times. A read error may be the cause here, since a much bigger clone is one base away. The conserved final phenylalanine or tryptophan is absent from the CDR3, which likely points to a read error. The J gene is TRBJ2-1, the V gene TRBV20-1, with D possibly being TRBD2 (7 bases). V was cut by 3 bases and J by 1 base, with 10 bases left in between. Germline CDR1 DFQATT, CDR2 SNEGSKA (reference sequence). The CDR3 consists of 14 residues. As DNA, the CDR3 is TGCAGTGCTAGGAGGGGGGGTTCCTACAATGAGCAGTTCCTC. Amino acids: CSARRGGSYNEQFL.

V gene TRBV6-2 or TRBV6-3 combines with J gene TRBJ1-5; D is uncertain. V was trimmed by 2 bases and J by 3 bases, leaving 5 bases between them. This CDR3 has 13 amino acids. Germline CDR1 reads MNHEY; CDR2 reads SVGEGT. CDR3 sequence (DNA): TGTGCCAGCAGTTACACGGACAATCAGCCCCAGCATTTT. Protein: CASSYTDNQPQHF.

The sample holds many counts of this clonotype. The chain couples TRBV19 to TRBJ2-5, with TRBD2 matching over 11 bases. The J segment lost 4 bases and the V segment lost 5 bases, leaving 6 bases of the junction unmatched. The CDR3 has 15 residues. The V gene's germline CDR1 is LNHDA and CDR2 SQIVND (reference sequence). This CDR3 reads CASSDGTSGGETQYF. DNA for the CDR3: TGTGCCAGTAGTGACGGGACTAGCGGAGGAGAGACCCAGTACTTC.

This clonotype appeared many times. The chain recombines TRBV6-1 with TRBJ2-7; weak D call: TRBD1 (5 bases). This CDR3 is 17 amino acids long. The germline CDR1 and CDR2 sequences are MNHNS and SASEGT. Trimming pared 0 bases from V and 3 bases from J, leaving 18 bases between. The CDR3 DNA is TGTGCCAGCAGTGAAGCGCTAGGGGCCATCTGGGGCTACGAGCAGTACTTC. Protein product: CASSEALGAIWGYEQYF.

For this clonotype: Since the CDR3 does not end with the conserved phenylalanine or tryptophan, this likely comes from a read error. The chain links TRBV20-1 to TRBJ2-7, with D possibly TRBD1 on 5 matching bases. This CDR3 is built from 11 residues. Looked up from germline, CDR1 is DFQATT and CDR2 is SNEGSKA (reference sequence). The V end was cut by 5 bases, the J end by 3 bases, with 8 bases between. The CDR3 coding sequence is TGCAGTGCTGTAACAGGCTACGAGCAGTACCTC. The encoded protein is CSAVTGYEQYL.

This chain connects TRBV28 to TRBJ1-4; D is unresolved. The V and J ends lost 8 bases and 0 bases respectively, with 10 bases between them. Germline values: CDR1 MDHEN, CDR2 SYDVKM. This CDR3 is built from 14 residues. In DNA, the CDR3 is TGTGCCAGCCGATCCACTGCAACTAATGAAAAACTGTTTTTT. Protein product: CASRSTATNEKLFF. Full variable domain (remainder filled in from reference TRBV28 and TRBJ1-4): DVKVTQSSRYLVKRTGEKVFLECVQDMDHENMFWYRQDPGLGLRLIYFSYDVKMKEKGDIPEGYSVSREKKERFSLILESASTNQTSMYLCASRSTATNEKLFFGSGTQLSVL.

This clonotype was seen many times. V gene TRBV28 combines with J gene TRBJ1-2; the match to TRBD1 covers 12 bases. J lost 7 bases, V lost 6 bases, and 9 bases had no gene match. The CDR3 has 15 amino acids. Germline-derived CDR1 and CDR2 are MDHEN and SYDVKM. The CDR3 DNA reads TGTGCCAGCAGCGCAACCGGGACAGGGGGCTCTGGCTACACCTTC. Amino acid sequence: CASSATGTGGSGYTF.

The rearrangement links TRBV6-1 to TRBJ2-5; D remains unclear. V lost 5 bases, J lost 5 bases, and 12 bases lay in between. This CDR3 spans 13 amino acids. Germline CDR1 is MNHNS and CDR2 is SASEGT. The CDR3 is CASSPLIWETQYF. DNA of the CDR3: TGTGCCAGCAGTCCACTGATATGGGAGACCCAGTACTTC.

This clonotype occurred many times. The V and J genes are TRBV27 and TRBJ2-7; TRBD2 matches 8 bases. The CDR3 has 15 amino acids. The J segment lost 6 bases and the V segment lost 7 bases, leaving 14 bases of the junction unmatched. Germline CDR1 is MNHEY and CDR2 is SMNVEV (reference sequence). In DNA form, the CDR3 reads TGTGCCAGCAACCCCTACACCAGCGGGAGACGCGAGCAGTACTTC. It codes for CASNPYTSGRREQYF.

This clonotype was observed a handful of times. Given a much more abundant clone one base away, this may be a read error. The chain joins TRBV6-2 or TRBV6-3 to TRBJ2-1; 10 positions agree with TRBD2. This CDR3 has 16 amino acids. The germline V gene has CDR1 MNHEY and CDR2 SVGEGT. The CDR3 sequence: CASSSRDQREGNERFF. CDR3 coding DNA: TGTGCCAGCAGTTCCCGGGATCAGCGGGAGGGCAATGAGCGGTTCTTC.

This clonotype was seen repeatedly, ten times or more. This chain links TRBV29-1 with TRBJ2-1, with TRBD2 matching over 7 bases. CDR1 is SQVTM, CDR2 ANQGSEA, per germline. Trimming cost V 4 bases and J 7 bases; bases outside gene matches: 7. This CDR3 is 13 amino acids long. CDR3 nucleotide sequence: TGCAGCGTTGCCCCTACAGCGGGAAATGAGCAGTTCTTC. It codes for CSVAPTAGNEQFF.

This clonotype was recorded a few times. The chain links TRBV7-2 to TRBJ1-2, with TRBD1 matching over 8 bases. Germline CDR1 is SGHTA and CDR2 is FQGNSA. The CDR3 runs to 14 residues. J was trimmed by 8 bases and V by 5 bases; bases with no gene match: 10. The CDR3, as DNA: TGTGCCAGCAGCCTGACTCGGACAGGGACCGGCTACACCTTC. Its translation: CASSLTRTGTGYTF.

The gene calls are TRBV7-2 and TRBJ2-2; the match to TRBD2 covers 8 bases. J lost 0 bases, V lost 6 bases, and 6 bases had no gene match. CDR3 length: 16 residues. The V gene's germline CDR1 is SGHTA and CDR2 FQGNSA. For the CDR3, the DNA is TGTGCCAGCAGGCGTCCGGGACTAGCGAACACCGGGGAGCTGTTTTTT. Translation: CASRRPGLANTGELFF.

The chain recombines TRBV24-1 with TRBJ2-2; 9 bases fit TRBD1. V lost 5 bases and J lost 4; bases outside the gene matches: 4. Per the germline V gene, CDR1 is KGHDR and CDR2 is SFDVKD. The CDR3 has 15 amino acids. In DNA form, the CDR3 reads TGTGCCACCAGTGTCGGGACAGGGACCACCGGGGAGCTGTTTTTT. Translation: CATSVGTGTTGELFF.

The sample holds many counts of this clonotype. The chain uses TRBV11-2 and TRBJ2-7; maybe TRBD1 (5 bases). The V gene lost 1 base and the J gene lost 6 bases, with 13 bases spanning the gap. The CDR3 has 14 amino acids. From germline, CDR1 is SGHAT and CDR2 FQNNGV. The CDR3 DNA reads as TGTGCCAGCAGCTTAGGGGGCCCCCCGGGCGAGCAGTACTTC. This codes for CASSLGGPPGEQYF.

This clonotype occurred a few times. This chain joins TRBV5-4 and TRBJ1-4, with D unclear. Trimming took off 5 bases at V and 8 bases at J, with 10 bases between the two ends. Germline V gives CDR1 SGHNT, CDR2 YYREEE (reference sequence). The CDR3 spans 12 residues. Here the CDR3 DNA reads TGTGCCAGCAGATACAATGGCGAAAAACTGTTTTTT. This gives the protein CASRYNGEKLFF.